This note documents a single TCR beta chain sequence. Its antigen is not known. This CDR3 is built from 14 residues. V shed 4 bases, J shed 5 bases, and the junction held 6 bases outside the gene matches. Germline CDR1 MDHEN, CDR2 SYDVKM. Assay: immunoSEQ multiplex PCR; the TCRdb copy retains only in-frame clones and omits some. The sample holds roughly 70,000 clones, around 97% seen once. The source of the sample is a study of cytomegalovirus exposure and HLA in healthy donors. On the study more broadly: A subsequent analysis reported that the roughly 120 validation repertoires were produced on the same platform that had also been used for the roughly 700 first-cohort repertoires.

Whole-study results and caveats: The dataset shows that most TCR sequences were rare, while some public TCRs occurred in many donors. 150 or so TCR beta chains were listed as cytomegalovirus-associated.

The V and J genes are TRBV28 and TRBJ2-7; 9 positions match TRBD2. The specimen sequenced was PBMCs. The receptor was derived from a woman aged 18-35 years in good health and CMV-seropositive. The CDR3 nucleotides read TGTGCCAGCAGTTGGGTAGCGGGAGACGACGAGCAGTACTTC. Its translation is CASSWVAGDDEQYF. The entire variable domain, with the rest obtained from reference TRBV28 and TRBJ2-7, is as follows: DVKVTQSSRYLVKRTGEKVFLECVQDMDHENMFWYRQDPGLGLRLIYFSYDVKMKEKGDIPEGYSVSREKKERFSLILESASTNQTSMYLCASSWVAGDDEQYFGPGTRLTVT.